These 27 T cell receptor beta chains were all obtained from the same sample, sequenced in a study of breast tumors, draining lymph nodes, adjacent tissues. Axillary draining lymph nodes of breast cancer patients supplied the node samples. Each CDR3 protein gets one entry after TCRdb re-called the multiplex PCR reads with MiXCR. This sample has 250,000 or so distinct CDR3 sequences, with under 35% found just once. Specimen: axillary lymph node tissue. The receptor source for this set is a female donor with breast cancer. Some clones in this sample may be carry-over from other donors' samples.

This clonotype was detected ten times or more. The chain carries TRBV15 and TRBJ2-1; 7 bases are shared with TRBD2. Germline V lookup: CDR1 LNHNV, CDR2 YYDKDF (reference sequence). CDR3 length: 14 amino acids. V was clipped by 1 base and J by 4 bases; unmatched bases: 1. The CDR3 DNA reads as TGTGCCACCAGCAGAGGGACTAGTTACAATGAGCAGTTCTTC. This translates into CATSRGTSYNEQFF.

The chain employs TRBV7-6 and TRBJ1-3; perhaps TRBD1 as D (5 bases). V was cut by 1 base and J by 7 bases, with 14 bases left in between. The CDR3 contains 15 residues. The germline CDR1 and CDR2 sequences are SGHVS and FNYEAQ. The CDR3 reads CASSLGPGRGNTIYF. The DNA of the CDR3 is TGTGCCAGCAGCTTAGGGCCCGGAAGGGGCAACACCATATATTTT.

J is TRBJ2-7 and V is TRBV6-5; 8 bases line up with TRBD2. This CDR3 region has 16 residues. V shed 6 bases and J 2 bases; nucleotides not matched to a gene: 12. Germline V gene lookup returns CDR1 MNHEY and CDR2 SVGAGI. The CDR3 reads CASSGGLAINPYEQYF. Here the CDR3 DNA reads TGTGCCAGCAGCGGTGGACTAGCCATAAACCCCTACGAGCAGTACTTC.

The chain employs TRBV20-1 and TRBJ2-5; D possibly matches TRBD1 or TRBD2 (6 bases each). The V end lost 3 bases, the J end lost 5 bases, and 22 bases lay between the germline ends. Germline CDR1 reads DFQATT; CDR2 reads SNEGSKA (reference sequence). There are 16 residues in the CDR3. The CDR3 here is CSASLQGREARETQYF. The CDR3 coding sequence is TGCAGTGCTAGTTTACAGGGCAGGGAGGCCCGGGAGACCCAGTACTTC.

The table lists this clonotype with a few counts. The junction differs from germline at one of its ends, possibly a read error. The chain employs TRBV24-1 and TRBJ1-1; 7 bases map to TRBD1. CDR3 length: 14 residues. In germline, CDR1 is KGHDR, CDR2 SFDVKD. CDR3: CATRAQGVNTEAFF. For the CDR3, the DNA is TGTGCCACCCGAGCTCAGGGGGTGAATACTGAAGCTTTCTTT.

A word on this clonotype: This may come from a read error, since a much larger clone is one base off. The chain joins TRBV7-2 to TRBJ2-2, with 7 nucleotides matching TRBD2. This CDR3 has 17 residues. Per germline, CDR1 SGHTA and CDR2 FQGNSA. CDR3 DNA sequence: TGTGCCAGCAGCTTGTACGGGAGGACGACGAACGCCGGGGAGCTGTTTTTT. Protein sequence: CASSLYGRTTNAGELFF.

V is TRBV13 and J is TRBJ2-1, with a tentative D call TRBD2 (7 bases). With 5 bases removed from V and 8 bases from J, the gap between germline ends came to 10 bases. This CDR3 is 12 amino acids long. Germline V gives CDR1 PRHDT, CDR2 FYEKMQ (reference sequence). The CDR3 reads CASSQGRDEQFF. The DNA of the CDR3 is TGTGCCAGCAGCCAGGGGAGGGATGAGCAGTTCTTC.

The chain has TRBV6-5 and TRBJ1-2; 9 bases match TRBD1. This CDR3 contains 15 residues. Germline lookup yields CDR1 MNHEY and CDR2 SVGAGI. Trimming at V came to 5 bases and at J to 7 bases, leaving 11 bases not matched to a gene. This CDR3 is CASSHGTGRDCGYTF. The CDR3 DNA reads TGTGCCAGCAGTCACGGGACAGGGAGGGACTGTGGCTACACCTTC.

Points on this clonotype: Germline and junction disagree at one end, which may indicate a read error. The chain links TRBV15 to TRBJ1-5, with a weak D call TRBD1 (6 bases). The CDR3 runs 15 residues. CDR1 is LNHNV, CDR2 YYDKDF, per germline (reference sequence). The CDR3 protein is CAASSFSGGGQPQHF. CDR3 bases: TGTGCCGCCAGCAGTTTCAGTGGAGGGGGACAGCCCCAGCATTTT. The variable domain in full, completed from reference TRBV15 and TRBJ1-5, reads DAMVIQNPRYQVTQFGKPVTLSCSQTLNHNVMYWYQQKSSQAPKLLFHYYDKDFNNEADTPDNFQSRRPNTSFCFLDIRSPGLGDTAMYLCAASSFSGGGQPQHFGDGTRLSIL.

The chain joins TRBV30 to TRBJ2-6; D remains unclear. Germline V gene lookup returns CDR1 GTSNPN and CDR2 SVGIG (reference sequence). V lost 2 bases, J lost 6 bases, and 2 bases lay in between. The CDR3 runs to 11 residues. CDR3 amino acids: CAWSKANVLTF. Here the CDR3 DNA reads TGTGCCTGGAGTAAGGCCAACGTCCTGACTTTC.

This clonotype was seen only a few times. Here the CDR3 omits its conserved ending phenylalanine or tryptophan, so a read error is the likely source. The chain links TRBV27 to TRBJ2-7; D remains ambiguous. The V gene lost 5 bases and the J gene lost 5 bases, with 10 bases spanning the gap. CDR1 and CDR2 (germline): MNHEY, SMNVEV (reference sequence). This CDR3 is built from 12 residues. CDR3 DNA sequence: TGTGCCAGCAGTGGGTCGGGCCACGAGCAGTACCTC. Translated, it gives CASSGSGHEQYL.

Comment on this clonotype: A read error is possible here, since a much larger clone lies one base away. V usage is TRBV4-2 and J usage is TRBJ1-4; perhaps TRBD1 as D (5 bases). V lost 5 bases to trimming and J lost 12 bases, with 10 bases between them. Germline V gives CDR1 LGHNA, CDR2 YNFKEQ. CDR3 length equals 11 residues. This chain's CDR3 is CASSTGAELFF. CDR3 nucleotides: TGTGCCAGCAGCACCGGGGCGGAACTGTTTTTT.

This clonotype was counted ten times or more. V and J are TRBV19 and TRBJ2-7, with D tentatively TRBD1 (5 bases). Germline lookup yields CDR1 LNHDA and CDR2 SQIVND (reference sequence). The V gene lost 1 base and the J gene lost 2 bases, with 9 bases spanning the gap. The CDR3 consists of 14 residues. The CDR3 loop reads CASSIGPGTYEQYF. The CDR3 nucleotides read TGTGCCAGTAGTATAGGTCCAGGGACCTACGAGCAGTACTTC.

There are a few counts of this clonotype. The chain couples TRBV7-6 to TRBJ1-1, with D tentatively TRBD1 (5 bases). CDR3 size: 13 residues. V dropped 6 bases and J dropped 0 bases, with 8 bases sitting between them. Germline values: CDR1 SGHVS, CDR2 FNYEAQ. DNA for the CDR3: TGTGCCAGCAGGAGGGACCTGAACACTGAAGCTTTCTTT. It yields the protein CASRRDLNTEAFF.

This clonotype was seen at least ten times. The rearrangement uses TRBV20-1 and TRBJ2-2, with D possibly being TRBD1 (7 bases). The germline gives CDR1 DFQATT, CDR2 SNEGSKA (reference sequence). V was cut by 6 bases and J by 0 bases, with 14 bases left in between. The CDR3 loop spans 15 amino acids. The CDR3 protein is CSAQSRGANTGELFF. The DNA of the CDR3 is TGCAGTGCCCAATCCAGGGGGGCGAACACCGGGGAGCTGTTTTTT.

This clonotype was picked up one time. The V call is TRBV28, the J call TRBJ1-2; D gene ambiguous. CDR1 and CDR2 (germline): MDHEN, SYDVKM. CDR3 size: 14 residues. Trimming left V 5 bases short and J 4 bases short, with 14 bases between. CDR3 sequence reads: CASSLPGSPYGYTF. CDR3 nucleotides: TGTGCCAGCAGTCTCCCGGGGAGCCCCTATGGCTACACCTTC.

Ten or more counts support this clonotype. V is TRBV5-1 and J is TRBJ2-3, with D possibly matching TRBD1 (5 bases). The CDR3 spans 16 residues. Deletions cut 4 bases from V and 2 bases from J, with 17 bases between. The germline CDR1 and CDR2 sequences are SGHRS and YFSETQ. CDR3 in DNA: TGCGCCAGCAGCAAGATTAGTAGGGGTTACACAGATACGCAGTATTTT. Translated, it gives CASSKISRGYTDTQYF.

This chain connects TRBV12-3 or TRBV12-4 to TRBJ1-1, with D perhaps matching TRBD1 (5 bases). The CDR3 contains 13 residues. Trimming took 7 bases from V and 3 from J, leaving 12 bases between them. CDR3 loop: CASKLQGDTEAFF. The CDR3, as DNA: TGTGCCAGCAAACTGCAGGGAGACACTGAAGCTTTCTTT.

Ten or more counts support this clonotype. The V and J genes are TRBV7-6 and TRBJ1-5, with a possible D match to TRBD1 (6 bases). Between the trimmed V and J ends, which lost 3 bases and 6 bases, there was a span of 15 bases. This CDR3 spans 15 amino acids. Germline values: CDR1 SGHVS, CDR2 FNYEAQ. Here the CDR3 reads CASSFRGAMSQPQHF. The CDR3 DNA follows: TGTGCCAGCAGCTTTCGGGGGGCGATGTCTCAGCCCCAGCATTTT.

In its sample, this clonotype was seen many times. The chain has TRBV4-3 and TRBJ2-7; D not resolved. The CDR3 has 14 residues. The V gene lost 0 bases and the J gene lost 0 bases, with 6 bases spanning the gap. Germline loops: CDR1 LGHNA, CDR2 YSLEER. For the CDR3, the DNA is TGCGCCAGCAGCCAAGATGATAGCTCCTACGAGCAGTACTTC. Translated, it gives CASSQDDSSYEQYF.

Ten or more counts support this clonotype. The CDR3 loop reads CASSGTSYEQYF. The DNA of the CDR3 is TGTGCCAGCAGTGGGACTTCCTACGAGCAGTACTTC. This chain joins TRBV2 and TRBJ2-7, with D perhaps matching TRBD2 (5 bases). V shed 4 bases and J shed 1 base, with 5 bases lying between them. Germline assignment: CDR1 SNHLY and CDR2 FYNNEI. The CDR3 consists of 12 residues.

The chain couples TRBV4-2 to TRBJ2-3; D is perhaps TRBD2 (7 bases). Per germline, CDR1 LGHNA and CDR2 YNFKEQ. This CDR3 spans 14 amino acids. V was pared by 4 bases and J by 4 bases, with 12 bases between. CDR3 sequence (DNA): TGTGCCAGCAGCCCGCGCGGGGGCCCAGATACGCAGTATTTT. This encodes CASSPRGGPDTQYF.

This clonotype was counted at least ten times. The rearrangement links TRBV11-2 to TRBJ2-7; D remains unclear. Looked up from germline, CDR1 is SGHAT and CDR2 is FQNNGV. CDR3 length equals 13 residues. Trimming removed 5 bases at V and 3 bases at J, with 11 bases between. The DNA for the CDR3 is TGTGCCAGCAGCCCCTTGGGGTTCTACGAGCAGTACTTC. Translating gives CASSPLGFYEQYF.

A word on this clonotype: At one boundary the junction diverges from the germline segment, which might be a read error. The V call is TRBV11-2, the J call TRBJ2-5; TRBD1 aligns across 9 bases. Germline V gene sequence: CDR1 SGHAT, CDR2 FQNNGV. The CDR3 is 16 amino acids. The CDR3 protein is CASSSRTGVGQATQYF. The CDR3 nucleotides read TGTGCCAGCAGCTCAAGGACAGGGGTGGGACAAGCGACCCAGTACTTC.

As DNA, the CDR3 is TGTGCCAGCAGCTTATCAGGGACAGGGCGGCAGGAGCTGTTTTTT. Translated, it gives CASSLSGTGRQELFF. The gene calls are TRBV7-2 and TRBJ1-4; TRBD1 matches at 9 bases. The tail of the sequence fits TRBJ2-2 better, so the J call may be wrong. CDR3 length equals 15 residues. Germline assignment: CDR1 SGHTA and CDR2 FQGNSA.

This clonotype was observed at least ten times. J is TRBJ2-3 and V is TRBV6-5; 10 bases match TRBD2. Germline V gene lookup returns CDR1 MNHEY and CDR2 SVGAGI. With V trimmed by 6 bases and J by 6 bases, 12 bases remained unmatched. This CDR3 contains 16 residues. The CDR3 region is CASSLTAGGPSDTQYF. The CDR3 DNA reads TGTGCCAGCAGCCTAACAGCGGGAGGGCCGTCGGATACGCAGTATTTT.

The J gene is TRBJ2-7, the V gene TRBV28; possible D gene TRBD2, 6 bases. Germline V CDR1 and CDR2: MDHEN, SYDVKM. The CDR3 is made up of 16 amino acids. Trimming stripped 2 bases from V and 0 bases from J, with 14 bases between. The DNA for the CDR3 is TGTGCCAGCAGTTTAGAGGAGGGGAGAGGCTCCTACGAGCAGTACTTC. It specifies CASSLEEGRGSYEQYF.